The 17 T cell receptor beta chains below come from one sample, sequenced in a study of technical replicates of blood from a handful of donors. TCRdb keeps only in-frame clones here, not all; method: immunoSEQ multiplex PCR. The repertoire holds under 100,000 clones, with just over 95% as singletons. The sequenced sample was T cells isolated from PBMCs. Receptor source: a human donor in good health.

The CDR3 protein is CASSQEFSDTQYF. DNA of the CDR3: TGTGCCAGCAGCCAAGAGTTCTCAGATACGCAGTATTTT. V is TRBV4-2 and J is TRBJ2-3; the D is unclear. The germline V gene has CDR1 LGHNA and CDR2 YNFKEQ. This CDR3 is 13 amino acids long. The V end was cut by 0 bases, the J end by 4 bases, with 5 bases between.

The chain carries TRBV11-3 and TRBJ1-2, with D possibly TRBD1 on 5 matching bases. Trimming pared 6 bases from V and 5 bases from J, leaving 10 bases between. Per the germline V gene, CDR1 is SGHNT and CDR2 is YENEEA. CDR3 size: 12 residues. The CDR3 DNA is TGTGCCAGCAGTCTTCAGGGATATGGCTACACCTTC. It specifies CASSLQGYGYTF. Together with reference TRBV11-3 and TRBJ1-2, the CDR3 gives the full variable domain: EAGVVQSPRYKIIEKKQPVAFWCNPISGHNTLYWYLQNLGQGPELLIRYENEEAVDDSQLPKDRFSAERLKGVDSTLKIQPAELGDSAVYLCASSLQGYGYTFGSGTRLTVV.

J is TRBJ2-7 and V is TRBV5-1; TRBD1 matches at 8 bases. Trimming cost V 7 bases and J 3 bases; bases outside gene matches: 12. The CDR3 consists of 15 residues. Looked up from germline, CDR1 is SGHRS and CDR2 is YFSETQ. This CDR3 is CASGQGGNSHYEQYF. Here the CDR3 DNA reads TGCGCCAGCGGACAGGGAGGAAATTCTCACTACGAGCAGTACTTC.

This chain uses TRBV27 with TRBJ2-3, with 7 bases fitting TRBD2. The V segment lost 5 bases and the J segment 3 bases; nucleotides outside the gene matches: 8. The length of the CDR3 is 15 residues. Germline lookup yields CDR1 MNHEY and CDR2 SMNVEV (reference sequence). The CDR3 nucleotides are TGTGCCAGCAGTCCGATGGTGGGACTAACAGATACGCAGTATTTT. It encodes CASSPMVGLTDTQYF.

The chain combines TRBV7-3 with TRBJ1-1; D perhaps matches TRBD1 (6 bases). V was cut by 2 bases and J by 2 bases, with 21 bases left in between. CDR1 is SGHTA and CDR2 is FQGTGA in the germline V gene. The CDR3 sequence is 18 residues long. The CDR3 is CASSLEGQGLVSNTEAFF. DNA for the CDR3: TGTGCCAGCAGCTTAGAGGGGCAGGGGTTAGTTTCTAACACTGAAGCTTTCTTT.

The CDR3 sequence is CASSPQPADRGSPYEQYF. CDR3 DNA sequence: TGTGCCAGCAGCCCCCAGCCCGCTGACAGGGGCTCCCCCTACGAGCAGTACTTC. The rearrangement links TRBV5-4 to TRBJ2-7, with TRBD1 identical over 8 bases. The CDR3 has 18 amino acids. Germline CDR1 reads SGHNT; CDR2 reads YYREEE (reference sequence). V dropped 4 bases and J dropped 2; count of bases not matched to a gene: 17.

This chain connects TRBV2 to TRBJ2-1, with 9 bases lining up with TRBD2. The CDR3 covers 15 residues. CDR1 is SNHLY and CDR2 is FYNNEI in the germline V gene. With 0 bases clipped from V and 6 bases from J, the junction kept 3 bases outside the gene matches. The CDR3 DNA sequence: TGTGCCAGCAGTGAAGCTAGCGGGAGCCTCAATGAGCAGTTCTTC. Translating it yields CASSEASGSLNEQFF. Complete variable domain (other parts from reference TRBV2 and TRBJ2-1): EPEVTQTPSHQVTQMGQEVILRCVPISNHLYFYWYRQILGQKVEFLVSFYNNEISEKSEIFDDQFSVERPDGSNFTLKIRSTKLEDSAMYFCASSEASGSLNEQFFGPGTRLTVL.

This chain links TRBV30 with TRBJ1-2; 8 bases line up with TRBD1. The CDR3 is made up of 11 amino acids. The germline CDR1 and CDR2 sequences are GTSNPN and SVGIG (reference sequence). V trimming: 8 bases; J trimming: 6 bases; junction bases outside the gene matches: 5. CDR3 bases: TGTGCCCAGGGGGCTAGGGATGGCTACACCTTC. Translation: CAQGARDGYTF.

The chain combines TRBV2 with TRBJ1-1; D remains unclear. The CDR3 consists of 13 residues. CDR1 and CDR2 (germline): SNHLY, FYNNEI. The ends were cut back, 5 bases at V and 2 bases at J, with 9 bases in the middle. The CDR3 spells CASSPRGNTEAFF. CDR3 in DNA: TGTGCCAGCAGTCCCCGGGGAAACACTGAAGCTTTCTTT.

This chain connects TRBV5-4 to TRBJ1-2, with 7 bases identical to TRBD1. J gave up 6 bases and V 4 bases, and 12 bases lay outside the gene matches. Germline CDR1 SGHNT, CDR2 YYREEE (reference sequence). The CDR3 covers 15 residues. The CDR3 is CASSLRAGQGDGYTF. In DNA, the CDR3 is TGTGCCAGCAGCCTACGGGCAGGGCAGGGGGATGGCTACACCTTC.

The chain combines TRBV27 with TRBJ1-5; TRBD1 is a possible D gene (6 bases). Per germline, CDR1 MNHEY and CDR2 SMNVEV (reference sequence). Trimming removed 2 bases at V and 2 bases at J, with 7 bases between. CDR3 length equals 14 residues. The CDR3 bases are TGTGCCAGCAGTTTACGACAGGGCAATCAGCCCCAGCATTTT. This sequence encodes CASSLRQGNQPQHF.

The chain carries TRBV19 and TRBJ1-1; D might be TRBD1 (5 bases). Germline lookup yields CDR1 LNHDA and CDR2 SQIVND (reference sequence). Trimming shortened V by 5 bases and J by 3 bases, and 13 bases separated the two germline ends. This CDR3 spans 14 amino acids. The CDR3 DNA is TGTGCCAGTAGTTTCAGGGATAGAGACACTGAAGCTTTCTTT. It codes for CASSFRDRDTEAFF.

The chain employs TRBV4-2 and TRBJ2-1; tentative D call: TRBD2 (6 bases). Per germline, CDR1 LGHNA and CDR2 YNFKEQ. V was pared by 2 bases and J by 7 bases, with 12 bases between. The CDR3 has 14 amino acids. The CDR3 spells CASSQPFAGNEQFF. In nucleotides, the CDR3 is TGTGCCAGCAGCCAACCTTTTGCGGGGAATGAGCAGTTCTTC.

This chain links TRBV15 with TRBJ1-5, with unresolved D. Germline values: CDR1 LNHNV, CDR2 YYDKDF (reference sequence). V lost 8 bases to trimming and J lost 2 bases, with 13 bases between them. The CDR3 is 14 amino acids. CDR3 bases: TGTGCCACCCAGTGGAAGGGAGGCAATCAGCCCCAGCATTTT. Protein: CATQWKGGNQPQHF.

The chain recombines TRBV6-5 with TRBJ2-5; TRBD2 might be the D (5 bases). The CDR3 is made up of 16 amino acids. In germline, CDR1 is MNHEY, CDR2 SVGAGI. V lost 4 bases and J lost 1, with 16 bases in between. The CDR3 is CASSSPSKRTQETQYF. The CDR3 DNA sequence: TGTGCCAGCAGTTCCCCTTCAAAGCGGACCCAAGAGACCCAGTACTTC.

V usage is TRBV9 and J usage is TRBJ2-7, with TRBD1 matching 7 bases. CDR1 and CDR2 from the germline V gene are SGDLS and YYNGEE. The J segment lost 2 bases and the V segment lost 0 bases, leaving 5 bases of the junction unmatched. The CDR3 is made up of 15 amino acids. The CDR3 loop is CASSVGPGGTYEQYF. CDR3 sequence (DNA): TGTGCCAGCAGCGTAGGTCCAGGGGGAACCTACGAGCAGTACTTC.

V usage is TRBV6-4 and J usage is TRBJ2-1; D is unresolved. The CDR3 extends over 15 amino acids. Trimming took 2 bases from V and 0 from J, leaving 8 bases between them. Germline V gives CDR1 MRHNA, CDR2 SNTAGT. This CDR3 is CASSDEADSYNEQFF. Here the CDR3 DNA reads TGTGCCAGCAGTGACGAGGCGGACTCCTACAATGAGCAGTTCTTC.